The next 9 T cell receptor beta chains were all read from a single sample in a study of blood T cell repertoires in COVID-19. The assay was immunoSEQ multiplex PCR, and TCRdb's table has in-frame clones only and misses some. The sample includes around 200,000 clones, about 87% seen only once; the top ten take approximately 6%. The material sequenced was peripheral blood. Every receptor here comes from a man aged 55 to 70 who had recovered from COVID-19.

V and J are TRBV5-1 and TRBJ2-3; 8 bases match TRBD1. The germline gives CDR1 SGHRS, CDR2 YFSETQ. The V and J ends lost 4 bases and 2 bases, in that order; junction bases with no gene match: 6. This CDR3 is 15 amino acids long. In DNA form, the CDR3 reads TGCGCCAGCAGCGGCGGGACAGGACACACAGATACGCAGTATTTT. This sequence encodes CASSGGTGHTDTQYF.

This clone was seen only once. The chain employs TRBV5-4 and TRBJ2-1; perhaps TRBD1 as D (6 bases). This CDR3 has 15 amino acids. Germline lookup yields CDR1 SGHNT and CDR2 YYREEE (reference sequence). Trimming stripped 3 bases from V and 1 base from J, with 11 bases between. CDR3 residues: CASSSTGKSYNEQFF. The CDR3 DNA is TGTGCCAGCAGCTCGACAGGAAAATCCTACAATGAGCAGTTCTTC. The full variable domain, rest sourced from reference TRBV5-4 and TRBJ2-1, is ETGVTQSPTHLIKTRGQQVTLRCSSQSGHNTVSWYQQALGQGPQFIFQYYREEENGRGNFPPRFSGLQFPNYSSELNVNALELDDSALYLCASSSTGKSYNEQFFGPGTRLTVL.

The V and J genes are TRBV6-5 and TRBJ2-7; 11 bases map to TRBD1. Germline trimming cut 5 bases from V and 4 bases from J; bases unmatched to any gene: 4. Germline V CDR1 and CDR2: MNHEY, SVGAGI. The CDR3 is 14 residues long. CDR3 DNA: TGTGCCAGCAGTCCGGACAGGGGGCAGTACGAGCAGTACTTC. It encodes CASSPDRGQYEQYF.

V and J are TRBV6-2 or TRBV6-3 and TRBJ2-2; 7 bases are a match to TRBD1. The V gene end was trimmed by 2 bases and the J gene end by 4 bases; junction bases not matched to a gene: 4. Germline V lookup: CDR1 MNHEY, CDR2 SVGEGT. The CDR3 runs to 15 residues. CDR3 bases: TGTGCCAGCAGTTACGCGCCAGGGGGCACCGGGGAGCTGTTTTTT. Amino acid sequence: CASSYAPGGTGELFF.

As for this clone: The sample carries other DNA sequences with the same CDR3. V gene TRBV5-1 combines with J gene TRBJ1-1; D might be TRBD1 (5 bases). Germline V lookup: CDR1 SGHRS, CDR2 YFSETQ. This CDR3 is built from 15 residues. V was cut by 0 bases and J by 2 bases, with 11 bases left in between. The CDR3 protein is CASSLGTGLNTEAFF. CDR3 bases: TGCGCCAGCAGCTTGGGCACAGGCCTAAACACTGAAGCTTTCTTT.

The chain recombines TRBV28 with TRBJ2-3; TRBD1 aligns across 8 bases. Germline trimming cut 7 bases from V and 3 bases from J; bases unmatched to any gene: 3. This CDR3 is built from 13 residues. Germline V CDR1 and CDR2: MDHEN, SYDVKM. This CDR3 is CASTRQGTDTQYF. For the CDR3, the DNA is TGTGCCAGCACACGACAGGGGACAGATACGCAGTATTTT.

V gene TRBV2 combines with J gene TRBJ1-5; the match to TRBD1 covers 7 bases. Germline V gene lookup returns CDR1 SNHLY and CDR2 FYNNEI. J was trimmed by 1 base and V by 6 bases; bases with no gene match: 12. The CDR3 is 17 amino acids. The CDR3 region has the DNA TGTGCCAGCAGCCTTAGACAGGGTGGACGCAGCAATCAGCCCCAGCATTTT. This gives the protein CASSLRQGGRSNQPQHF.

The V gene is TRBV5-8, the J gene TRBJ1-2; 9 bases agree with TRBD1. The V and J ends lost 4 bases and 7 bases, in that order; junction bases with no gene match: 5. The germline V gene encodes CDR1 SGHTS and CDR2 YDEGEE. The CDR3 is made up of 13 amino acids. CDR3 sequence reads: CASSRGQGGGYTF. The CDR3 DNA follows: TGTGCCAGCAGCAGGGGACAGGGTGGTGGCTACACCTTC.

The CDR3 DNA sequence: TGCGCCAGCAGTGAGTCTGGGACAGCTAGTCGAGCTTTCTTT. Encoded protein: CASSESGTASRAFF. J is TRBJ1-1 and V is TRBV10-1, with 7 positions matching TRBD1. With V trimmed by 0 bases and J by 10 bases, 8 bases remained unmatched. Per the germline V gene, CDR1 is WNHNN and CDR2 is SYGVQD (reference sequence). The CDR3 totals 14 residues.